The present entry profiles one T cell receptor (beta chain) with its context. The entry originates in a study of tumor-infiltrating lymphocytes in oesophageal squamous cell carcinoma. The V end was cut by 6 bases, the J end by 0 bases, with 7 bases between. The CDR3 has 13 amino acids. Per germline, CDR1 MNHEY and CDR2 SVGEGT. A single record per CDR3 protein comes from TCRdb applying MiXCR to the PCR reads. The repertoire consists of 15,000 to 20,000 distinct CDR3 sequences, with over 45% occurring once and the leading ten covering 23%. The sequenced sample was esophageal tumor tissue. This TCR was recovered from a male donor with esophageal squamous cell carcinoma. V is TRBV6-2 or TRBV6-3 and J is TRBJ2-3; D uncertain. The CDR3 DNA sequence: TGTGCCAGCAGGGAGTACAGCACAGATACGCAGTATTTT. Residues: CASREYSTDTQYF.